This TCR beta chain was retrieved from a study of blood T cell repertoires in COVID-19. Across the whole study: Italy, Spain and the United States were the sources of the convalescent and acute COVID-19 samples. The cDNA or gDNA used as material had been derived from T cells, B-cell-depleted T cells, or PBMCs.

Generated by immunoSEQ multiplex PCR, the TCRdb table keeps only in-frame clones and is missing some. In the table there are hundreds of thousands of clones, under 95% of which are singletons. CDR3 length: 10 residues. Germline-derived CDR1 and CDR2 are SGDLS and YYNGEE. V was clipped by 3 bases and J by 5 bases, with 3 bases between them. The receptor comes from a woman aged 18 to 35 who had recovered from COVID-19. Sequenced: peripheral blood. The chain uses TRBV9 and TRBJ2-7, with unresolved D. This CDR3 reads CASSGDEQYV. The DNA of the CDR3 is TGTGCCAGCAGCGGCGACGAGCAGTACGTC.